This T cell receptor (beta chain) was captured in a study of OX40 agonist ivuxolimab in advanced cancers. Overall study results and limits: Expanded clones belonging to CD8+ T cells outnumbered, on average, those of CD4+.

Method: immunoSEQ multiplex PCR; TCRdb's copy keeps in-frame clones and lacks some. The table has tens of thousands of clones, around 90% seen once. Trimming pared 1 base from V and 7 bases from J, leaving 8 bases between. There are 13 residues in the CDR3. Germline lookup yields CDR1 SGHAT and CDR2 FQNNGV. This clone came up a few times. Its antigen is as yet unknown. This sample comprised CD4+ or CD8+ T cells sorted from blood, obtained in a trial of the OX40 agonist ivuxolimab. The receptor comes from an adult with an advanced solid tumor such as melanoma, head and neck, liver or kidney cancer. V and J are TRBV11-2 and TRBJ1-5; D is undetermined. CDR3 region: CASSLGSKQPQHF. In nucleotides, the CDR3 is TGTGCCAGCAGCTTAGGGTCTAAACAGCCCCAGCATTTT.